Each of the 17 T cell receptor beta chains below was sequenced from the same sample in a study of shared clonotypes between healthy human individuals. Sequencing was performed with immunoSEQ multiplex PCR; in TCRdb, only in-frame clones are kept and a portion is missing. The table lists a few hundred thousand clones, under 80% of them singletons. Sample: memory CD4+ T cells sorted from blood. Subset defined: CD45RA-negative fraction. The receptors here all came from a man younger than 40 in good health.

This chain connects TRBV4-3 to TRBJ2-1; weak D call: TRBD1 (5 bases). V lost 0 bases and J 3 bases, leaving 6 bases between the germline ends. This CDR3 contains 14 residues. Germline-derived CDR1 and CDR2 are LGHNA and YSLEER. The CDR3 reads CASSQETVYNEQFF. The CDR3 DNA follows: TGCGCCAGCAGCCAAGAGACAGTCTACAATGAGCAGTTCTTC.

This sequence joins TRBV28 and TRBJ1-5, with a possible D match to TRBD1 (6 bases). The germline V gene encodes CDR1 MDHEN and CDR2 SYDVKM. V dropped 6 bases and J dropped 7 bases, with 16 bases sitting between them. The CDR3 totals 14 residues. CDR3: CASRAGTPGQPQHF. CDR3 coding DNA: TGTGCCAGCAGGGCAGGGACACCGGGGCAGCCCCAGCATTTT.

The chain recombines TRBV21-1 with TRBJ2-6; TRBD2, as called in the table, went unchecked against the DNA. TRBV21-1 is deemed a pseudogene. This CDR3 has 14 residues. The CDR3 region is CASSKGGTPIDLTF. The CDR3 DNA reads as TGTGCCAGCAGCAAAGGCGGCACCCCGATCGACCTGACTTTC.

This clone has just one count. The chain uses TRBV7-9 and TRBJ2-3; tentative D call: TRBD2 (6 bases). The CDR3 runs to 17 residues. Trimming shortened V by 5 bases and J by 4 bases, and 22 bases separated the two germline ends. CDR1 is SEHNR and CDR2 is FQNEAQ in the germline V gene (reference sequence). Here the CDR3 reads CASSLFASAGWADTQYF. DNA of the CDR3: TGTGCCAGCAGCCTATTTGCTAGCGCGGGGTGGGCAGATACGCAGTATTTT. Full variable domain (remainder filled in from reference TRBV7-9 and TRBJ2-3): DTGVSQNPRHKITKRGQNVTFRCDPISEHNRLYWYRQTLGQGPEFLTYFQNEAQLEKSRLLSDRFSAERPKGSFSTLEIQRTEQGDSAMYLCASSLFASAGWADTQYFGPGTRLTVL.

The sample holds many counts of this clone. The genes are TRBV9 and TRBJ1-2; D is unclear. The V and J ends lost 0 bases and 3 bases respectively, with 6 bases between them. There are 13 residues in the CDR3. CDR1 and CDR2 (germline): SGDLS, YYNGEE. The CDR3 here is CASSVDGYYGYTF. The CDR3 DNA follows: TGTGCCAGCAGCGTAGACGGGTACTATGGCTACACCTTC.

This chain connects TRBV7-2 to TRBJ1-5, with D perhaps TRBD1 (5 bases). The CDR3 sequence is 14 residues long. Per germline, CDR1 SGHTA and CDR2 FQGNSA. The germline V and J ends were trimmed by 3 bases and 6 bases, with 12 bases remaining between them. The CDR3 DNA reads as TGTGCCAGCAGCTTGGGAAAGAGGGGTCAGCCCCAGCATTTT. Its protein is CASSLGKRGQPQHF.

V gene TRBV9 combines with J gene TRBJ2-1; 14 bases agree with TRBD2. Looked up from germline, CDR1 is SGDLS and CDR2 is YYNGEE. This CDR3 comprises 16 residues. V trimming: 4 bases; J trimming: 3 bases; junction bases outside the gene matches: 3. The CDR3 DNA reads TGTGCCAGCAGCCACGGGACTAGCGGGAGCTACAATGAGCAGTTCTTC. Residues: CASSHGTSGSYNEQFF.

The chain carries TRBV23-1 and TRBJ2-3; D gene unclear. TRBV23-1 is classed as an ORF, of uncertain function. There are 10 residues in the CDR3. V was pared by 9 bases and J by 1 base, with 2 bases between. As DNA, the CDR3 is TGCGCCAGTGGCACAGATACGCAGTATTTT. This encodes CASGTDTQYF.

This clone has more than one count but fewer than ten. The chain carries TRBV7-9 and TRBJ2-7; 11 bases agree with TRBD1. V lost 4 bases to trimming and J lost 5 bases; unmatched junction nucleotides: 7. The germline V gene encodes CDR1 SEHNR and CDR2 FQNEAQ (reference sequence). CDR3 length equals 15 residues. CDR3 loop: CASSSSGQGAHEQYF. Written as DNA, the CDR3 is TGTGCCAGCAGCTCGTCTGGACAGGGGGCCCACGAGCAGTACTTC.

This clone showed up just once. At the DNA level, this CDR3 is encoded by other sequences in the same sample as well. The V and J genes are TRBV7-2 and TRBJ2-3; D gene ambiguous. V dropped 1 base and J dropped 6 bases, with 5 bases sitting between them. This CDR3 spans 12 amino acids. From germline, CDR1 is SGHTA and CDR2 FQGNSA. The CDR3 DNA reads as TGTGCCAGCAGCTTAGGGCCTGATACGCAGTATTTT. Translation gives CASSLGPDTQYF.

This clone was counted only a few times. CDR3 region: CASSFGEGGQVYYGYTF. Here the CDR3 DNA reads TGTGCCAGCAGCTTTGGAGAGGGGGGACAGGTATACTATGGCTACACCTTC. The rearrangement joins TRBV7-2 to TRBJ1-2, with 8 bases fitting TRBD1. There are 17 residues in the CDR3. CDR1 and CDR2 (germline): SGHTA, FQGNSA. The J segment lost 3 bases and the V segment lost 3 bases, leaving 12 bases of the junction unmatched. Supplemented by reference TRBV7-2 and TRBJ1-2, the full variable domain reads GAGVSQSPSNKVTEKGKDVELRCDPISGHTALYWYRQSLGQGLEFLIYFQGNSAPDKSGLPSDRFSAERTGGSVSTLTIQRTQQEDSAVYLCASSFGEGGQVYYGYTFGSGTRLTVV.

The sample holds many counts of this clone. This chain uses TRBV2 with TRBJ2-7, with 10 bases aligning to TRBD1. Germline CDR1 is SNHLY and CDR2 is FYNNEI. The CDR3 loop spans 13 amino acids. The trim removed 7 bases at V and 6 bases at J, leaving 6 bases unmatched. In DNA form, the CDR3 reads TGTGCCAGCACATCGGACAGGGGGGGCGAGCAGTACTTC. This sequence encodes CASTSDRGGEQYF.

This clone was picked up many times. The V gene is TRBV6-1, the J gene TRBJ2-7; weak D call: TRBD2 (5 bases). The CDR3 spans 13 residues. Trimming took off 9 bases at V and 2 bases at J, with 14 bases between the two ends. CDR1 is MNHNS, CDR2 SASEGT, per germline. CDR3 DNA: TGTGCCAGTCGAGCGGTTTGGCCCTACGAGCAGTACTTC. Translated: CASRAVWPYEQYF.

J is TRBJ2-3 and V is TRBV27, with 14 nucleotides matching TRBD2. The CDR3 totals 16 residues. Per germline, CDR1 MNHEY and CDR2 SMNVEV (reference sequence). After removal of 3 bases from V and 6 bases from J, the junction contained 5 bases not matched to a gene. CDR3 amino acids: CASSFGLAGGEDTQYF. The CDR3, as DNA: TGTGCCAGCAGTTTCGGACTAGCGGGAGGCGAGGATACGCAGTATTTT.

The chain joins TRBV28 to TRBJ2-1; TRBD2 agrees at 10 bases. The CDR3 has 14 amino acids. Germline V lookup: CDR1 MDHEN, CDR2 SYDVKM. J lost 9 bases, V lost 8 bases, and 10 bases had no gene match. The CDR3 nucleotides are TGTGCCAGCGGCCAACTAGCGGGAAAGGGTGAGCAGTTCTTC. Translating gives CASGQLAGKGEQFF.

The chain recombines TRBV27 with TRBJ2-2, with D hard to call. CDR1 and CDR2 (germline): MNHEY, SMNVEV (reference sequence). The V end was cut by 6 bases, the J end by 6 bases, with 11 bases between. The CDR3 is 13 residues long. For the CDR3, the DNA is TGTGCCAGCAGCCGAGGTTTCCCCGGGGAGCTGTTTTTT. Its protein is CASSRGFPGELFF.

V is TRBV30 and J is TRBJ2-5; tentatively, D is TRBD1 (6 bases). Per germline, CDR1 GTSNPN and CDR2 SVGIG (reference sequence). V shed 4 bases and J shed 5 bases, with 20 bases lying between them. CDR3 length: 15 residues. CDR3 residues: CAWTAGAGSWETQYF. The CDR3 DNA reads TGTGCCTGGACAGCAGGGGCAGGATCGTGGGAGACCCAGTACTTC.